These 4 T cell receptor beta chains were sequenced from one sample in a study of blood T cell repertoires in COVID-19. Data came from immunoSEQ multiplex PCR; TCRdb stores just in-frame clones and leaves some out. The table lists about 52,000 clones, around 85% of them singletons. The sequenced sample consisted of peripheral blood. Receptors were obtained from a human donor in a cohort sampled during active COVID-19.

The chain employs TRBV5-1 and TRBJ1-1; D remains ambiguous. The ends were cut back, 0 bases at V and 3 bases at J, with 6 bases in the middle. Per germline, CDR1 SGHRS and CDR2 YFSETQ. The CDR3 runs 13 residues. The CDR3 bases are TGCGCCAGCAGCTTGGGGAGGGACACTGAAGCTTTCTTT. This codes for CASSLGRDTEAFF.

Written as DNA, the CDR3 is TGTGCCAGCAGCCCCTTCACAGATACGCAGTATTTT. Amino acids: CASSPFTDTQYF. The gene calls are TRBV11-2 and TRBJ2-3; no firm D call. Germline V lookup: CDR1 SGHAT, CDR2 FQNNGV. Trimming shortened V by 5 bases and J by 2 bases, and 5 bases separated the two germline ends. The CDR3 has 12 residues. Supplemented by reference TRBV11-2 and TRBJ2-3, the full variable domain reads EAGVAQSPRYKIIEKRQSVAFWCNPISGHATLYWYQQILGQGPKLLIQFQNNGVVDDSQLPKDRFSAERLKGVDSTLKIQPAKLEDSAVYLCASSPFTDTQYFGPGTRLTVL.

This rearrangement joins TRBV6-1 to TRBJ2-2; D might be TRBD1 (6 bases). V lost 3 bases, J lost 0 bases, and 8 bases lay in between. This CDR3 comprises 15 residues. In germline, CDR1 is MNHNS, CDR2 SASEGT. The CDR3 loop is CASSEWTANTGELFF. For the CDR3, the DNA is TGTGCCAGCAGTGAGTGGACAGCGAACACCGGGGAGCTGTTTTTT.

The count of this clone is one. The chain is built from TRBV30 and TRBJ1-1; D not certain. The CDR3 totals 12 residues. With 2 bases removed from V and 7 bases from J, the gap between germline ends came to 11 bases. CDR1 is GTSNPN, CDR2 SVGIG, per germline (reference sequence). The CDR3 region has the DNA TGTGCCTGGAGTCCCATGTTTAGTGAAGCTTTCTTT. Amino acids: CAWSPMFSEAFF.